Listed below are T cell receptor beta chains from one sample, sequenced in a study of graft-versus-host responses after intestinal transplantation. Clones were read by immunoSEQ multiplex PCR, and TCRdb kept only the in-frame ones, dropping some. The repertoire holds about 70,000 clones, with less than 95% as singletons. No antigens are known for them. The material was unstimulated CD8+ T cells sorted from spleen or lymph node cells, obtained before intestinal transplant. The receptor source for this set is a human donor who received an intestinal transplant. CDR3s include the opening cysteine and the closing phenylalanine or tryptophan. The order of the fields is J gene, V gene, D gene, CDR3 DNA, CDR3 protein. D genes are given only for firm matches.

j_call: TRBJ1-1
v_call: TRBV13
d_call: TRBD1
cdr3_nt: TGTGCCAGCAGCCCGACCGGGACAGGGGGCTTCTCTGAAGCTTTCTTT
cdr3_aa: CASSPTGTGGFSEAFF

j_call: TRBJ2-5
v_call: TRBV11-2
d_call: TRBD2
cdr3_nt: TGTGCCAGCAGCCCATCCCCGACTAGCCGGGAGACCCAGTACTTC
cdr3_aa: CASSPSPTSRETQYF

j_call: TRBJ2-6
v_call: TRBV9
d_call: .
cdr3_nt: TGTGCCAGCAGCCCACCACAGGGCGAGGGGGGGGCCAACGTCCTGACTTTC
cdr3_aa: CASSPPQGEGGANVLTF

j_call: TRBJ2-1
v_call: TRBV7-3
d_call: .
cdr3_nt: TGTGCCAGCAGCTTAGGGGTGGGAGACAATGAGCAGTTCTTC
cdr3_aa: CASSLGVGDNEQFF

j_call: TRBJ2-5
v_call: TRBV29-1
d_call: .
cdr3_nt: TGCAGCGTTGACCCCACCCTAGGGACCCAGTACTTC
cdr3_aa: CSVDPTLGTQYF

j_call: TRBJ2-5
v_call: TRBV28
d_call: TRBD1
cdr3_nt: TGTGCCAGCAGTTTAGGGACAGGGGGACTTCAAGAGACCCAGTACTTC
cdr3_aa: CASSLGTGGLQETQYF

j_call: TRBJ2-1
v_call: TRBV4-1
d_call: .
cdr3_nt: TGCGCCAGCAGCCAAGGGCTGGCGGGGAACAATGAGCAGTTCTTC
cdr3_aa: CASSQGLAGNNEQFF

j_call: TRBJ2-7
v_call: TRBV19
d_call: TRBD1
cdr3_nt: TGTGCCAGTAGCCACGGGACAGGCGTTGGGTACGAGCAGTACTTC
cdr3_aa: CASSHGTGVGYEQYF

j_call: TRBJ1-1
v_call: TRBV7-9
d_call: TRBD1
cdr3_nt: TGTGCCAGCAGCGTGACAGGGTTGAACACTGAAGCTTTCTTT
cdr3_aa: CASSVTGLNTEAFF

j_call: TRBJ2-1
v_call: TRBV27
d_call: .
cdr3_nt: TGTGCCAGCAGCCGCGGGGCGGGATACAATGAGCAGTTCTTC
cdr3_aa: CASSRGAGYNEQFF

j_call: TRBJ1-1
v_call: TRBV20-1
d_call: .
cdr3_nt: TGCAGCGGACGTGGGGCCGCTGAAGCTTTCTTT
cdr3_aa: CSGRGAAEAFF

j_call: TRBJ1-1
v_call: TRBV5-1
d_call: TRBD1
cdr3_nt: TGCGCCAGCAGCTTGATGTCGGTACAGGGGGTCGGTGTAGGGACTGAAGCTTTCTTT
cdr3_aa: CASSLMSVQGVGVGTEAFF

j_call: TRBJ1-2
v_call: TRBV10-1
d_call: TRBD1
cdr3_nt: TGCGCCAGCTCGTCAGGGGGCGGCTATGGCTACACCTTC
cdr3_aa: CASSSGGGYGYTF

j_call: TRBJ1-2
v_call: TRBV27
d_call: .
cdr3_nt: TGTGCCAGCACCCCTGGGGGGGGCCTTGATGGCTACACCTTC
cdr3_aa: CASTPGGGLDGYTF